The source of this T cell receptor beta chain is a study of blood T cell repertoires in COVID-19. Overall study context: Both acute and convalescent COVID-19 samples were obtained from the United States, Italy and Spain.

CDR3 size: 13 residues. Germline assignment: CDR1 SNHLY and CDR2 FYNNEI. With 4 bases clipped from V and 11 bases from J, the junction kept 10 bases outside the gene matches. The authors' processing: Amplifying reference gene primers gave estimates of nucleated cell counts. The table came from immunoSEQ multiplex PCR; TCRdb's copy has only in-frame clones and leaves some out. V and J calls and clone size are as listed in that table; D and trimming were resolved from the DNA. Among some 330,000 clones listed, 75% to 90% were seen once. Donors of Cohort 3 who recovered were those that had two negative PCRs, clearance, or symptom resolution.

The clonotype originates from a young man who had recovered from COVID-19. The J gene is TRBJ1-1, the V gene TRBV2; 7 bases align to TRBD1. Sequenced input: PBMCs or T cells enriched from blood (not recorded which). CDR3 nucleotide sequence: TGTGCCAGCAGTGCCGAGACAGGGTCAACGGCTTTCTTT. Its protein product is CASSAETGSTAFF.